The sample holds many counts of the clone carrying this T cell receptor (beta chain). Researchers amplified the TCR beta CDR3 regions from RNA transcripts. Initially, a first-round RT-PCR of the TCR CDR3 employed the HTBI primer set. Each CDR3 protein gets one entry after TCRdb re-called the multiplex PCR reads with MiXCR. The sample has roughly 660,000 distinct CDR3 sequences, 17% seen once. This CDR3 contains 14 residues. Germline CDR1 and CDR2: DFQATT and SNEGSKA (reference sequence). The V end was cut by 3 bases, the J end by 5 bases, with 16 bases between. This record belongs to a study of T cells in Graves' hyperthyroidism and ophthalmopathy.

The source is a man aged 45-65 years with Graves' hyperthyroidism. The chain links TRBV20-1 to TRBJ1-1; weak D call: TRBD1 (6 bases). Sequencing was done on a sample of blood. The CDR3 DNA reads TGCAGTGCTAGTAGGGACACCCCAGCAACTGAAGCTTTCTTT. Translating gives CSASRDTPATEAFF.